A selection of T cell receptor beta chains follows, all from one sample in a study of blood T cell repertoires in COVID-19. Data came from immunoSEQ multiplex PCR; TCRdb stores just in-frame clones and leaves some out. The sample has about 89,000 clones; 78% are singletons. Sample: peripheral blood. Source of these receptors: a man between 65 and 80 years old with COVID-19, enrolled during active disease. The CDR3 runs from the conserved cysteine through the conserved F or W. The D gene is left open where the match is weak. Size is stated for part of the rows, as once, few or many counts, or as a class when the clone is expanded.

NA | NA | TRBJ2-2 | TRBV27 | TGTGCCAGCAGTTTGAGGACAGCGAACACCGGGGAGCTGTTTTTT | CASSLRTANTGELFF
few | TRBD2 | TRBJ2-1 | TRBV27 | TGTGCCAGCAGACTATTTTCGGGGGGGTACTACAATGAGCAGTTCTTC | CASRLFSGGYYNEQFF
NA | TRBD2 | TRBJ2-3 | TRBV28 | TGTGCCAGCAGCTCCTCGGGGGGCGGGAGGGCCGGCACGCAGTATTTT | CASSSSGGGRAGTQYF
NA | NA | TRBJ1-1 | TRBV19 | TGTGCCAGTACCTCGAAGGGGCGTGTTAGGGACACTGAAGCTTTCTTT | CASTSKGRVRDTEAFF
NA | NA | TRBJ1-1 | TRBV29-1 | TGCAGCGTTGCTGGGCGGGGGCAGGGGAACACTGAAGCTTTCTTT | CSVAGRGQGNTEAFF
NA | NA | TRBJ1-6 | TRBV5-1 | TGCGCCAGCAGAGAGGCTAGCAATTCACCCCTCCACTTT | CASREASNSPLHF
many | NA | TRBJ1-5 | TRBV7-6 | TGTGCCAGCAGCTTAAGTGGGAGGTCGGGCCAGCCCCAGCATTTT | CASSLSGRSGQPQHF
NA | TRBD1 | TRBJ2-3 | TRBV15 | TGTGCCACCAGCAGAGACAGGGGGTTGAGCACAGATACGCAGTATTTT | CATSRDRGLSTDTQYF
NA | TRBD1 | TRBJ1-5 | TRBV7-9 | TGTGCCAGCAGCTTAGGGCAGGGGGGACAGCCCCAGCATTTT | CASSLGQGGQPQHF
NA | TRBD1 | TRBJ2-7 | TRBV7-2 | TGTGCCAGCAGCTCCCCGGACAGGAGCTCCTACGAGCAGTACTTC | CASSSPDRSSYEQYF
NA | NA | TRBJ2-7 | TRBV7-9 | TGTGCCAGCAGCGCTATGTGGGGAGTATCAGCCTACGAGCAGTACTTC | CASSAMWGVSAYEQYF
NA | NA | TRBJ2-3 | TRBV5-4 | TGTGCCAGCAGCCCGGGGGGCGGGCCAAGCACAGATACGCAGTATTTT | CASSPGGGPSTDTQYF
NA | NA | TRBJ2-2 | TRBV5-1 | TGCGCCAGCAGCTTGGTTTCCCAGGGCACCGGGGAGCTGTTTTTT | CASSLVSQGTGELFF
NA | NA | TRBJ2-7 | TRBV28 | TGTGCCAGCAGCTTCGGTTGGTACGAGCAGTACTTC | CASSFGWYEQYF
NA | NA | TRBJ1-1 | TRBV5-8 | TGTGCCAGCAGCACCGGCAGAGCGACGGCTGAAGCTTTCTTT | CASSTGRATAEAFF
NA | TRBD2 | TRBJ2-7 | TRBV4-3 | TGCGCCAGCAGCCAAATGGGACTAGCGGGAGGGCAGCAGTACTTC | CASSQMGLAGGQQYF
NA | TRBD1 | TRBJ1-6 | TRBV2 | TGTGCCAGCAGTGACCCCGACAGGGACGTTTCACCCCTCCACTTT | CASSDPDRDVSPLHF
NA | TRBD2 | TRBJ2-1 | TRBV5-6 | TGTGCCAGCAGTTATAAAAAAGCCGGGACTAGCGGGAGGAATGAGCAGTTCTTC | CASSYKKAGTSGRNEQFF
NA | NA | TRBJ2-1 | TRBV5-6 | TGTGCCAGCAGCTTTTCGGTCCTAGATCAGTTCTTC | CASSFSVLDQFF
NA | TRBD1 | TRBJ1-4 | TRBV6-5 | TGTGCCAGCAGCACGGGACAGACAAATGAAAAACTGTTTTTT | CASSTGQTNEKLFF